This T cell receptor (beta chain) derives from a study of technical replicates of blood from several donors. The repertoire was sequenced with immunoSEQ multiplex PCR; TCRdb's copy has only in-frame clones and lacks some. The sample records 64,000 or so clones, around 97% being singletons. The sequenced sample consisted of T cells isolated from PBMCs. The sequence came from a human donor in good health.

CDR3 sequence: CASSSSGGSYGYTF. CDR3 nucleotides: TGTGCCAGCAGTTCGAGTGGGGGGAGCTATGGCTACACCTTC. The V call is TRBV5-6, the J call TRBJ1-2; maybe TRBD1 (5 bases). The CDR3 spans 14 residues. The V and J ends lost 5 bases and 4 bases respectively, with 15 bases between them. In germline, CDR1 is SGHDT, CDR2 YYEEEE. Together with reference TRBV5-6 and TRBJ1-2, the CDR3 gives the full variable domain: DAGVTQSPTHLIKTRGQQVTLRCSPKSGHDTVSWYQQALGQGPQFIFQYYEEEERQRGNFPDRFSGHQFPNYSSELNVNALLLGDSALYLCASSSSGGSYGYTFGSGTRLTVV.